Listed here is a single T cell receptor beta chain. Antigen: not known. The data are from a study of T cell responses to AZD1222 COVID-19 vaccine. Study-wide context: Analysis merged second doses at about 4 or about 12 weeks.

Findings and limits, study-wide: Across spike, vaccine-associated CD4 TCRs were found, dominant at 160-218 and 743-854.

Germline V lookup: CDR1 SGHTA, CDR2 FQGTGA. The length of the CDR3 is 15 residues. V was shortened by 2 bases and J by 5 bases, with 15 bases between the two germline ends. Using immunoSEQ multiplex PCR, the repertoire was profiled, and TCRdb retains in-frame clones only, with some absent. Among about 170,000 clones listed, roughly 92% were seen once. V usage is TRBV7-3 and J usage is TRBJ1-2, with D possibly matching TRBD1 (6 bases). The TCR comes from an adult in good health. The sample in question was peripheral blood, obtained on day 0 of AZD1222 vaccination. CDR3 DNA: TGTGCCAGCAGCTTACAGGCAGGGGAAAGATATGGCTACACCTTC. Translation: CASSLQAGERYGYTF. The full variable domain, with the rest looked up from reference TRBV7-3 and TRBJ1-2, is GAGVSQTPSNKVTEKGKYVELRCDPISGHTALYWYRQSLGQGPEFLIYFQGTGAADDSGLPNDRFFAVRPEGSVSTLKIQRTERGDSAVYLCASSLQAGERYGYTFGSGTRLTVV.